Sequencing of this T cell receptor beta chain was carried out in a study of blood T cell repertoires in COVID-19. Study-level background: Samples representing acute and convalescent COVID-19 were sourced from the United States, Italy and Spain.

Germline V CDR1 and CDR2: SEHNR, FQNEAQ (reference sequence). The V gene end was trimmed by 4 bases and the J gene end by 1 base; junction bases not matched to a gene: 8. The CDR3 contains 17 residues. As handled by the study authors: Nucleated cell number was recorded as an estimate derived from reference gene primer amplification. Profiling relied on immunoSEQ multiplex PCR, and the TCRdb table lists in-frame clones only, not all of them. V, J and clone size are taken as reported in that table, and D and trimming were inferred from the DNA itself. This table holds a few hundred thousand clones, approximately 90% found once.

This TCR was recovered from a woman aged 25 to 39 with active or convalescent COVID-19. This chain connects TRBV7-9 to TRBJ2-2; 8 bases are shared with TRBD1. Specimen: peripheral blood. The CDR3 DNA follows: TGTGCCAGCAGCTCCCCCGGAGGGACAGGGAACACCGGGGAGCTGTTTTTT. Amino acid sequence: CASSSPGGTGNTGELFF.